The rows below give T cell receptor beta chains drawn from one sample of a study of T cells in Graves' hyperthyroidism and ophthalmopathy. From the multiplex PCR reads, TCRdb called clonotypes with MiXCR, one entry per CDR3 protein. The table shows around 600,000 distinct CDR3 sequences, with just under 45% occurring only once. The sequenced sample consisted of peripheral blood or thyroid tissue (not recorded which). All receptors come from an adult man with Graves' disease, either hyperthyroidism or ophthalmopathy (not recorded which). Each CDR3 is given with its conserved first and last residue. A D gene is named only where the DNA matches it firmly. Only some rows state a clone size, as once, few, many or a class for expanded clones.

cdr3_aa cdr3_nt d_call v_call clone_size j_call
CAIRQGGSGNGIYF TGTGCCATCAGACAGGGAGGGTCTGGAAACGGCATATACTTC . TRBV10-3 . TRBJ1-2
CASTKGRTEAFF TGTGCCAGCACCAAGGGTAGAACTGAAGCTTTCTTT . TRBV2 many TRBJ1-1
CASSLFGRAGELFF TGTGCCAGCAGCTTATTTGGGCGGGCCGGGGAGCTGTTTTTT . TRBV7-9 . TRBJ2-2
CATSEAGSPLHF TGTGCCACCAGTGAAGCAGGATCACCCCTCCACTTT . TRBV24-1 . TRBJ1-6
CASSSPGTGRYEQYF TGCGCCAGCAGCTCACCCGGGACAGGGCGCTACGAGCAGTACTTC TRBD1 TRBV7-2 . TRBJ2-7
CASSQGSGGELFF TGTGCCAGCAGCCAAGGAAGTGGCGGGGAGCTGTTTTTT . TRBV14 . TRBJ2-2
CASSQSRALETQHF TGTGCCAGCTCGCAGTCCCGGGCCTTAGAGACCCAGCATTTT . TRBV2 . TRBJ1-5
CASVDRGIPKTEAFF TGTGCCAGCGTGGACAGGGGTATACCGAAGACTGAAGCTTTCTTT TRBD1 TRBV6-1 . TRBJ1-1
CASSQVVRDVIEAFF TGCGCCAGCAGCCAAGTGGTTCGGGACGTTATTGAAGCTTTCTTT . TRBV27 once TRBJ1-1
CASSEGPGGLQETQYF TGTGCCAGCTCTGAGGGGCCCGGGGGGTTACAAGAGACCCAGTACTTC TRBD2 TRBV7-9 . TRBJ2-5
CASSITDGTVNSPLHF TGTGCCAGCAGCATAACCGACGGGACAGTCAATTCACCCCTCCACTTT TRBD1 TRBV9 . TRBJ1-6
CASSLAGGSGANEQFF TGTGCCAGCAGCTTAGCGGGGGGAAGCGGGGCCAATGAGCAGTTCTTC TRBD2 TRBV7-9 . TRBJ2-1
CAGSSLGGNTIYF TGTGCCGGCAGCTCGCTGGGAGGAAACACCATATATTTT . TRBV7-2 . TRBJ1-3
CASSPQGDQEAQYF TGTGCCAGTAGTCCGCAGGGGGACCAAGAGGCCCAGTACTTC TRBD1 TRBV19 few TRBJ2-5
CASSQQPSNYGYTF TGTGCCAGCAGCCAACAGCCTTCTAACTATGGCTACACCTTC . TRBV11-1 . TRBJ1-2
CASSLASLSGANVLTF TGTGCCAGCAGCTTGGCCAGCCTCTCTGGGGCCAACGTCCTGACTTTC . TRBV5-6 few TRBJ2-6
CASSSRRLAGQGGRETQYF TGTGCCAGCAGCTCGAGGAGACTAGCGGGTCAGGGAGGACGAGAGACCCAGTACTTC TRBD2 TRBV7-9 . TRBJ2-5
CASSRNPGQANTEKLFF TGTGCCAGCAGCCGTAACCCGGGACAGGCGAACACTGAAAAACTGTTTTTT TRBD1 TRBV11-2 . TRBJ1-4
CASSEARSF TGTGCCAGCAGTGAAGCGCGTAGCTTC . TRBV2 many TRBJ2-7
CSVFVGVDGYTF TGCAGCGTTTTTGTGGGGGTAGATGGCTACACCTTC . TRBV29-1 once TRBJ1-2
CASSTYLCSVQRDSSYEQYF . . TRBV7-6 . TRBJ2-7
CASSYAPGVSEQYF TGTGCCAGCAGTTACGCCCCGGGGGTATCCGAGCAGTACTTC . TRBV6-6 . TRBJ2-7
CASSSQGAMNTEAFF TGCGCCAGCAGCTCTCAGGGGGCGATGAACACTGAAGCTTTCTTT TRBD1 TRBV7-9 few TRBJ1-1
CASSLESGSDEQYF TGTGCCAGCAGCTTAGAGTCGGGATCGGATGAGCAGTACTTC . TRBV11-2 many TRBJ2-7
CASSNPGQGYEQYF TGCGCCAGCAGCAACCCGGGACAGGGGTACGAGCAGTACTTC TRBD1 TRBV5-1 few TRBJ2-7
CASSLNTGELFF TGTGCCAGCAGCTTAAACACCGGGGAGCTGTTTTTT . TRBV7-8 many TRBJ2-2
CASSEGDSFDSPLHF TGTGCCAGCAGTGAGGGAGACAGCTTCGATTCACCCCTCCACTTT . TRBV2 many TRBJ1-6
CASSPTPGTGNGYTF TGTGCCAGTAGTCCCACCCCCGGGACAGGGAACGGCTACACCTTC TRBD1 TRBV19 . TRBJ1-2
CASSTGWVQRPSTGELFF TGTGCCAGTAGTACCGGTTGGGTCCAGCGGCCGAGCACCGGGGAGCTGTTTTTT . TRBV7-2 few TRBJ2-2
CASSERWRDEAFF TGTGCCAGCAGTGAACGTTGGAGAGATGAAGCTTTCTTT . TRBV2 . TRBJ1-1
CASSVGWGGHQPQHF TGTGCCAGCAGCGTAGGGTGGGGGGGCCATCAGCCCCAGCATTTT . TRBV9 many TRBJ1-5
CAPSPRFFSYEQYF TGCGCCCCCAGCCCCAGGTTTTTCTCCTACGAGCAGTACTTC . TRBV5-1 . TRBJ2-7
CSVGQSSYYGYTF TGCAGCGTAGGACAGAGCTCCTACTATGGCTACACCTTC . TRBV29-1 . TRBJ1-2
CATSEFDREGYTF TGTGCCACCAGTGAATTTGACAGAGAGGGCTACACCTTC . TRBV24-1 many TRBJ1-2
CASGMAGRNQPQHF TGTGCCAGCGGTATGGCAGGCCGGAATCAGCCCCAGCATTTT . TRBV12-3/TRBV12-4 . TRBJ1-5
CASSADRAGNTIYF TGTGCCAGCAGTGCCGACAGGGCTGGAAACACCATATATTTT TRBD1 TRBV7-2 many TRBJ1-3
CASSQGMVGNYGYTF TGTGCCAGCAGCCAAGGAATGGTGGGGAACTATGGCTACACCTTC . TRBV14 few TRBJ1-2
CASSFGGRFGYTF TGTGCCAGCAGTTTCGGGGGGCGTTTTGGCTACACCTTC . TRBV9 . TRBJ1-2
CAISAGLAALGETQYF TGTGCCATCAGTGCGGGACTAGCGGCGCTAGGGGAGACCCAGTACTTC TRBD2 TRBV10-3 . TRBJ2-5
CASSVGTSGIVPGELFF TGTGCCAGCAGCGTAGGGACTAGCGGGATTGTTCCCGGGGAGCTGTTTTTT TRBD2 TRBV9 few TRBJ2-2
CAISPGTGVETQYF TGTGCCATCAGTCCCGGGACAGGGGTAGAGACCCAGTACTTC TRBD1 TRBV10-3 once TRBJ2-5
CATSDPSGGFHF TGTGCCACCAGTGACCCTAGCGGGGGATTCCACTTT . TRBV24-1 . TRBJ1-6
CASSDRGGGNGGYTF TGTGCCAGCAGTGACCGTGGAGGGGGGAACGGTGGCTACACCTTC . TRBV2 once TRBJ1-2
CASSSDTNQPQHF TGTGCCAGCAGTTCGGACACCAATCAGCCCCAGCATTTT . TRBV12-3/TRBV12-4 few TRBJ1-5
CASSEGGSANTGELFF TGTGCCAGCAGTGAGGGTGGGAGCGCGAACACCGGGGAGCTGTTTTTT . TRBV6-1 . TRBJ2-2
CASSSEGKLRAFF TGTGCCAGCAGCTCTGAAGGGAAACTAAGAGCTTTCTTT . TRBV7-9 few TRBJ1-1
CASSQSRDRGQNQPQHF TGTGCCAGCAGCCAATCCAGAGACAGGGGGCAAAATCAGCCCCAGCATTTT TRBD1 TRBV7-9 . TRBJ1-5
CASSFSREKLFF TGTGCCAGCAGTTTCTCCCGCGAAAAACTGTTTTTT . TRBV2 . TRBJ1-4
CASSTQITPRANEKLFF TGTGCCAGCAGTACCCAGATCACCCCTCGGGCTAATGAAAAACTGTTTTTT . TRBV2 . TRBJ1-4
CSARDEGGGEKLFF TGCAGTGCTAGAGATGAGGGGGGCGGTGAAAAACTGTTTTTT . TRBV20-1 many TRBJ1-4
CASSQEERYEQYF TGCGCCAGCAGCCAAGAAGAGAGGTACGAGCAGTACTTC . TRBV4-1 few TRBJ2-7